Sequencing of this T cell receptor (beta chain) was carried out in a study of T-cell reconstitution after alpha-beta-depleted transplantation in children. In its sample, this clonotype was seen many times. Molecular barcoding with unique molecular identifiers was used for the TCRbeta library. TCRdb called the PCR reads again in MiXCR, with one record for every CDR3 protein. The table lists some 390,000 distinct CDR3 sequences, about 20% of them singletons. The V and J ends lost 5 bases and 6 bases respectively, with 23 bases between them. CDR3 length equals 17 residues. The sequencing here drew on PBMCs from the stem cell graft donor, taken from the stem cell graft. The chain recombines TRBV12-3 or TRBV12-4 with TRBJ2-1; D is perhaps TRBD2 (6 bases). The source is a human donor who donated a stem cell graft to a child with acute myeloid leukemia. The CDR3 loop reads CASSHNLPTPRGNEQFF. The DNA of the CDR3 is TGTGCCAGCAGTCATAACCTCCCTACCCCGCGGGGCAATGAGCAGTTCTTC.